The entry below gives a single TCR beta chain sequence along with its context. Since a much larger clone is just one base distant, this may be a read error. Time point specified: newly diagnosed GD, antithyroid drugs for less than 3 months. RNA isolated from PBMCs was used to make the TCR library. This entry is derived from a study of regulatory T cells in long-lasting Graves disease. Arm-PCR of CDR3 regions with iRepertoire HTBI primers generated TCR beta libraries. TCRdb reprocessed the multiplex PCR reads with MiXCR, giving one entry per CDR3 protein. The sample comprises approximately 350,000 distinct CDR3 sequences, roughly a sixth of which are singletons, and about 27% rests with the top ten. Germline values: CDR1 MRHNA, CDR2 SNTAGT. This CDR3 comprises 17 residues. These data were likewise used in another study, on T cells in Graves' hyperthyroidism and ophthalmopathy. That study reports: HTBI primers were used for first-round RT-PCR of the TCR CDR3.

The clonotype comes from a man aged 35 to 55 with Graves disease. The chain uses TRBV6-4 and TRBJ1-5, with 9 nucleotides matching TRBD1. The sequencing used peripheral blood mononuclear cells (PBMCs), collected at new diagnosis, from a patient treated with antithyroid drugs. The CDR3 DNA sequence: TGTGCCGGCAGTTCGGGCCCATTGGGGGACAGGGACCAGCCCCAGCATTTT. Protein sequence: CAGSSGPLGDRDQPQHF.